This TCR beta chain was obtained from a study of glioma-infiltrating T cells. This clonotype was picked up many times. What it recognizes is unknown. General study points: Non-neoplastic patients had below-expected tissue-blood divergence, while all gliomas exceeded expectation. CDR3 overlap between tissue and blood was very small.

TCR alpha and beta CDR3 regions were amplified from RNA using iRepertoire nested multiplex PCR. For one-step reverse transcription and amplification, roughly 85-450 ng of tissue mRNA or PBMC total RNA was used. TCRdb re-analysed the multiplex PCR reads in MiXCR, keeping a single row per CDR3 protein. Of around 97,000 distinct CDR3 sequences listed, 25% to 35% are singletons. V shed 6 bases and J 3 bases; nucleotides not matched to a gene: 8. Looked up from germline, CDR1 is MNHNS and CDR2 is SASEGT. The CDR3 is 15 amino acids. What was sequenced was glioma tissue, nonneoplastic brain tissue, or PBMCs (not recorded which). The TCR sequence derives from a human donor with low-grade glioma or glioblastoma, undergoing nonglioma brain surgery, or in good health (not recorded which). The J gene is TRBJ2-7, the V gene TRBV6-1; TRBD1 agrees at 10 bases. CDR3 DNA: TGTGCCAGCAGAACTGGGACAGGGGCAAACTACGAGCAGTACTTC. Its protein is CASRTGTGANYEQYF.